Listed here is a single TCR beta chain. Its antigen is undetermined. The data derive from a study of cytomegalovirus exposure and HLA in healthy donors. Study outcomes and limitations: HLA alleles were associated with fewer than 20,000 TCR beta sequences in a later analysis at 0.05 false discovery rate.

Germline lookup yields CDR1 LNHDA and CDR2 SQIVND (reference sequence). V shed 7 bases and J shed 0 bases, with 15 bases lying between them. The CDR3 has 15 amino acids. The study ran its PCR with 60 Vbeta and 13 Jbeta primers. Sequencing used immunoSEQ multiplex PCR; TCRdb keeps in-frame clones, though not all of them. The data hold 150,000 to 200,000 clones, with 70% to 85% observed a single time. Sequencing used PBMCs. V is TRBV19 and J is TRBJ1-1, with D tentatively TRBD1 (6 bases). The TCR originated in a man aged 45-65 years in good health and CMV-seropositive. The CDR3 nucleotides are TGTGCCAGTACCACCGGACAGAGCATGAACACTGAAGCTTTCTTT. Translation: CASTTGQSMNTEAFF.